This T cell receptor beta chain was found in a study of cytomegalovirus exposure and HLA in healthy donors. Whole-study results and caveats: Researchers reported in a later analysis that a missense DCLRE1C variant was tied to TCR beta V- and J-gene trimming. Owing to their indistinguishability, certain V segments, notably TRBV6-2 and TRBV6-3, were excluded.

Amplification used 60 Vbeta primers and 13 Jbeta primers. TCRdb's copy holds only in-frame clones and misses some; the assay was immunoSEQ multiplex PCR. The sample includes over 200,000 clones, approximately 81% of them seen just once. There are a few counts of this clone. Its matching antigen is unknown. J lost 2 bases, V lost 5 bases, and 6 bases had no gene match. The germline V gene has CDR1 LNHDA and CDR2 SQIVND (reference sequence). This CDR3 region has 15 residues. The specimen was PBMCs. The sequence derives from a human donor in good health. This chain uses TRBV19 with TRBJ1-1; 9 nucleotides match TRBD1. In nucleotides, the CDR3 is TGTGCCAGTAGTGGAACAGGGGGCATTAACACTGAAGCTTTCTTT. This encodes CASSGTGGINTEAFF. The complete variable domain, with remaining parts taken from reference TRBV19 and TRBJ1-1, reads DGGITQSPKYLFRKEGQNVTLSCEQNLNHDAMYWYRQDPGQGLRLIYYSQIVNDFQKGDIAEGYSVSREKKESFPLTVTSAQKNPTAFYLCASSGTGGINTEAFFGQGTRLTVV.